This TCR beta chain appears in the sequencing data of a study of technical replicates of blood from a few donors. Method: immunoSEQ multiplex PCR; TCRdb's copy keeps in-frame clones and lacks some. The sample yields some 94,000 clones, 90% to 97% seen once. The length of the CDR3 is 17 residues. Per germline, CDR1 LGHNA and CDR2 YSLEER. J was trimmed by 4 bases and V by 0 bases; bases with no gene match: 8. The rearrangement uses TRBV4-3 and TRBJ1-2, with 10 nucleotides matching TRBD1. The receptor was isolated from a human donor in good health. Sequenced input: T cells isolated from PBMCs. CDR3 DNA sequence: TGCGCCAGCAGCCAAGATAGGGGGACAGGGGTTAGCTATGGCTACACCTTC. It translates to CASSQDRGTGVSYGYTF.